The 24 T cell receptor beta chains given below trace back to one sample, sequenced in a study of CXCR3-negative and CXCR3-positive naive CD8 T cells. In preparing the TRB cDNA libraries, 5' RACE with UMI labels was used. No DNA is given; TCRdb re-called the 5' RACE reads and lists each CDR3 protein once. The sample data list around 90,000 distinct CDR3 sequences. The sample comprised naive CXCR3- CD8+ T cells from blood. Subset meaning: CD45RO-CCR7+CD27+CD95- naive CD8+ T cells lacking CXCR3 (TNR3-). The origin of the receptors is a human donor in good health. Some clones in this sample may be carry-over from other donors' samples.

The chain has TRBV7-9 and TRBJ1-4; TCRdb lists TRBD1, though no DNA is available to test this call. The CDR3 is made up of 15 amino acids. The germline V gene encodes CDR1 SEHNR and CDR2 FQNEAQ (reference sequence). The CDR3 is CASSNRQGRDEKLFF.

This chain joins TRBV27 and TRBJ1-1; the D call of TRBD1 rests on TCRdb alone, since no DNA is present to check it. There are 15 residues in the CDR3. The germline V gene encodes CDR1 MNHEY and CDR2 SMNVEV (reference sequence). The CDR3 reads CASSLSAALAAEAFF.

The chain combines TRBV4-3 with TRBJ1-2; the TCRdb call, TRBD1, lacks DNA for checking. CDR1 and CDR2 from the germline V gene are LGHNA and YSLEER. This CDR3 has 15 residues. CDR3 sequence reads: CASSPDRVISYGYTF.

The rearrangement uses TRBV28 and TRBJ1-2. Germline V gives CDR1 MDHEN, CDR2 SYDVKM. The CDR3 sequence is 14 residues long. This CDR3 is CASARWGDGYGYTF.

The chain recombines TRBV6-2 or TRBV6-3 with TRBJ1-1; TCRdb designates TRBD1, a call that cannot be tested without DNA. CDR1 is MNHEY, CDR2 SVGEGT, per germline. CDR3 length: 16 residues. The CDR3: CASSYLSGQGRTEAFF.

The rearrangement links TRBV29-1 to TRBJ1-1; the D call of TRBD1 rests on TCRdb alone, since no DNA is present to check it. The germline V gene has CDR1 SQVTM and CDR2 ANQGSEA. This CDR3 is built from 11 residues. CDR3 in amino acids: CSDGTGVRAFF.

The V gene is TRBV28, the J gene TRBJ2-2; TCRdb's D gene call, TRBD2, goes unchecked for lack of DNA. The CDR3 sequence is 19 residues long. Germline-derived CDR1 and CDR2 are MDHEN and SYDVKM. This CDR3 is CASSLFGQLAGDSTGELFF.

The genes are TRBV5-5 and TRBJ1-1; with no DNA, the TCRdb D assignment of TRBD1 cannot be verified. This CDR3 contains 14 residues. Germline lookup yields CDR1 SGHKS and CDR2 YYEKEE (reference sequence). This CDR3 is CASSLRTGVTEAFF.

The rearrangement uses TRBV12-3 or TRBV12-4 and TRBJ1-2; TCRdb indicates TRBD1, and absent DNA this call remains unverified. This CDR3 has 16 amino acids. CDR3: CASSFGLTTGQDGYTF.

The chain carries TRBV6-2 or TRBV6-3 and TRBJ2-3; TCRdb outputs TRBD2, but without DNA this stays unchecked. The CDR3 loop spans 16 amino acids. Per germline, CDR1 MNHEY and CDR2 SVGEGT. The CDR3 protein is CASSPETSGTSDTQYF.

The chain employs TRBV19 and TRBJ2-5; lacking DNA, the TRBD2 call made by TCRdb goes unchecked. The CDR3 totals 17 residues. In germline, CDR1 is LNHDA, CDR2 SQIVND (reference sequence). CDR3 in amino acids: CASSPTHGLAGGETQYF.

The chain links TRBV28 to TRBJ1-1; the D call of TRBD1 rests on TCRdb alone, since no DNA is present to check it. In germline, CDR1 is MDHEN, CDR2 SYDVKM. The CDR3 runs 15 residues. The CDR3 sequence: CASSSHRAMNTEAFF.

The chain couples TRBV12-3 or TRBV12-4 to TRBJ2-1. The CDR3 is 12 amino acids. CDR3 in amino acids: CASSPTSHEQFF.

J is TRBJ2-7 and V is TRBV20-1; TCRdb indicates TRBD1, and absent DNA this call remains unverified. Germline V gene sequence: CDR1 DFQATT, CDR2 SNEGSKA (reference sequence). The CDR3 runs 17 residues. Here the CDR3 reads CSASKTPRAPAPYEQYF.

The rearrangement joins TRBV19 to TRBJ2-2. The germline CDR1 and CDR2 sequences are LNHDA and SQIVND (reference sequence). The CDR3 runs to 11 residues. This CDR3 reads CASSMTGELFF. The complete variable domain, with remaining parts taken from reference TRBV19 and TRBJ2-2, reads DGGITQSPKYLFRKEGQNVTLSCEQNLNHDAMYWYRQDPGQGLRLIYYSQIVNDFQKGDIAEGYSVSREKKESFPLTVTSAQKNPTAFYLCASSMTGELFFGEGSRLTVL.

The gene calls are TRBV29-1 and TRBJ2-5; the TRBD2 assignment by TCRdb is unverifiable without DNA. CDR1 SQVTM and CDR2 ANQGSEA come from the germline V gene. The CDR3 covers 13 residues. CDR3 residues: CSGTRINQETQYF. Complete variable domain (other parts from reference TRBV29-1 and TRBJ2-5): SAVISQKPSRDICQRGTSLTIQCQVDSQVTMMFWYRQQPGQSLTLIATANQGSEATYESGFVIDKFPISRPNLTFSTLTVSNMSPEDSSIYLCSGTRINQETQYFGPGTRLLVL.

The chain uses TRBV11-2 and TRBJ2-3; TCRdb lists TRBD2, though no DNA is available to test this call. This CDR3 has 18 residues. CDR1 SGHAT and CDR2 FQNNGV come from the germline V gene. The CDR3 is CASSPGLAGAGGIDTQYF.

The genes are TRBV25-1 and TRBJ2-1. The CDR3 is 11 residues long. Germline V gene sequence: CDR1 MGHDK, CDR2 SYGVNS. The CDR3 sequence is CASSVGTEQFF.

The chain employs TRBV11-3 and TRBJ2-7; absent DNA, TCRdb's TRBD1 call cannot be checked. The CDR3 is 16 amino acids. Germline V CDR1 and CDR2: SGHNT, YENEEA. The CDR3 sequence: CASSFSWDIPSYEQYF.

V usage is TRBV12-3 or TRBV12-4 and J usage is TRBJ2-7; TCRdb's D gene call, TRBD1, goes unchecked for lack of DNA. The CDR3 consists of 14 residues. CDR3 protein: CASSPLGGRGEQYF.

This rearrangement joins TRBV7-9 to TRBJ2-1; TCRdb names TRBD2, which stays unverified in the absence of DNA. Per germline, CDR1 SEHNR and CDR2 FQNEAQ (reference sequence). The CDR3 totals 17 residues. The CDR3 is CASSLGPLAGSYNEQFF. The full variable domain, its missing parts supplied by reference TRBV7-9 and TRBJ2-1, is DTGVSQNPRHKITKRGQNVTFRCDPISEHNRLYWYRQTLGQGPEFLTYFQNEAQLEKSRLLSDRFSAERPKGSFSTLEIQRTEQGDSAMYLCASSLGPLAGSYNEQFFGPGTRLTVL.

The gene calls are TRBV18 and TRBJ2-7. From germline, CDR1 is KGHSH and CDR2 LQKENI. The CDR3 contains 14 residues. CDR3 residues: CASSPGPSSYEQYF. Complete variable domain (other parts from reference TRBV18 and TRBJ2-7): NAGVMQNPRHLVRRRGQEARLRCSPMKGHSHVYWYRQLPEEGLKFMVYLQKENIIDESGMPKERFSAEFPKEGPSILRIQQVVRGDSAAYFCASSPGPSSYEQYFGPGTRLTVT.

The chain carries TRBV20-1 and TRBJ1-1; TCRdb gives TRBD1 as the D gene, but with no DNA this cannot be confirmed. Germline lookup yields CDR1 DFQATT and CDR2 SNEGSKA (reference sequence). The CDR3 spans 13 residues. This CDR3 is CSARDRGNTEAFF.

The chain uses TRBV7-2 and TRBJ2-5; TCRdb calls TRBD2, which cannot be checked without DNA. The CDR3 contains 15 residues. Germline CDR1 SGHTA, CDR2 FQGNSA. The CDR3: CASGRGSGGLETQYF.